The 3 T cell receptor beta chains reported below all come from one sample, sequenced in a study of identifying expanded T cells in peripheral blood. Some clones are missing from TCRdb's copy, which holds only in-frame ones; the method was immunoSEQ multiplex PCR. The sample shows under 130,000 clones, approximately 90% of them seen only once. Sequencing was performed on blood. The receptors come from a person aged 18 to 75 in good health.

This chain uses TRBV29-1 with TRBJ1-2; possible D gene TRBD1, 5 bases. In germline, CDR1 is SQVTM, CDR2 ANQGSEA. V was cut by 0 bases and J by 3 bases, with 14 bases left in between. This CDR3 has 15 amino acids. The CDR3 coding sequence is TGCAGCGTTGAAGAGAGGGGACTGTCAGACTATGGCTACACCTTC. It codes for CSVEERGLSDYGYTF.

CDR3 in amino acids: CASLTGTFETQYF. DNA for the CDR3: TGTGCCAGCTTGACAGGGACCTTCGAGACCCAGTACTTC. This sequence joins TRBV18 and TRBJ2-5, with 7 bases matching TRBD1. Germline V gives CDR1 KGHSH, CDR2 LQKENI. Trimming removed 7 bases from V and 5 bases from J; junction bases left unmatched: 7. CDR3 length equals 13 residues.

The chain employs TRBV6-5 and TRBJ1-2, with D tentatively TRBD1 (6 bases). Trimming removed 7 bases from V and 7 bases from J, with 16 bases in between. The CDR3 sequence is 13 residues long. Germline CDR1 MNHEY, CDR2 SVGAGI. The CDR3 DNA follows: TGTGCCAGCACTAGGACAGTGGGGCTTGGCTACACCTTC. Translated: CASTRTVGLGYTF.